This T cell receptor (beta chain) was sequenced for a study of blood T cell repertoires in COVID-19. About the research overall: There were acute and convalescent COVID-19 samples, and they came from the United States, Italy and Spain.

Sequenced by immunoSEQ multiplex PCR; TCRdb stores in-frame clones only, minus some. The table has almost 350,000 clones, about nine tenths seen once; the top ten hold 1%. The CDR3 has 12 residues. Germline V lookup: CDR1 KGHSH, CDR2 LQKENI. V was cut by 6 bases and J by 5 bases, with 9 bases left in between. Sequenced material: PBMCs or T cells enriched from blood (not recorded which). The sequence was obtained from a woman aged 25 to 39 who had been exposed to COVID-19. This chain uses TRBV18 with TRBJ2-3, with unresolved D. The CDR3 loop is CASSTEEDTQYF. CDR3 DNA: TGTGCCAGCTCCACCGAGGAAGATACGCAGTATTTT.